The rows below give T cell receptor beta chains drawn from one sample of a study of spatial heterogeneity in lung cancer. TCRdb re-called the 5' RACE reads through MiXCR, storing one row per CDR3 protein. The sample contains some 120,000 distinct CDR3 sequences, 12% of which appear only once. The sample was PBMCs, taken at follow-up. The receptors shown here come from a male donor with early-stage non-small cell lung cancer. Both conserved end residues are part of each CDR3. D genes are given only for firm matches. Clone size is shown for a subset of rows, as once, few, many or a class of expanded clone.

clone size: .
J gene: TRBJ1-1
V gene: TRBV29-1
D gene: .
CDR3 DNA: TGCAGCGTTGAAGACGCTGGGAGGGCCGAAGCTTTCTTT
CDR3 protein: CSVEDAGRAEAFF

clone size: .
J gene: TRBJ1-6
V gene: TRBV7-2
D gene: .
CDR3 DNA: TGTGCCAGCAGCCATCCGGGAGGAATCTCACCCCTCCACTTT
CDR3 protein: CASSHPGGISPLHF

clone size: many
J gene: TRBJ1-5
V gene: TRBV10-2
D gene: TRBD1
CDR3 DNA: TGCGCCAGCAGTTCCCGGGACAGGGGCAATCAGCCCCAGCATTTT
CDR3 protein: CASSSRDRGNQPQHF

clone size: .
J gene: TRBJ1-2
V gene: TRBV28
D gene: TRBD1
CDR3 DNA: TGTGCCAGCAGTCTACCGGGACAGGGGTTCGGCTACACCTTC
CDR3 protein: CASSLPGQGFGYTF

clone size: many
J gene: TRBJ2-2
V gene: TRBV2
D gene: .
CDR3 DNA: TGTGCCAGCAGTGATCAGGGGACTAAGAACACCGGGGAGCTGTTTTTT
CDR3 protein: CASSDQGTKNTGELFF

clone size: many
J gene: TRBJ2-3
V gene: TRBV7-2
D gene: TRBD1
CDR3 DNA: TGTGCCAGCAGATCGGGGACAGGGGTGGCAGATACGCAGTATTTT
CDR3 protein: CASRSGTGVADTQYF

clone size: many
J gene: TRBJ2-5
V gene: TRBV7-6
D gene: TRBD2
CDR3 DNA: TGTGCCAGCAGCTCAAGGACTAGCGGGGGAGGAGAGACCCAGTACTTC
CDR3 protein: CASSSRTSGGGETQYF

clone size: few
J gene: TRBJ2-2
V gene: TRBV7-9
D gene: .
CDR3 DNA: TGTGCCAGCAGCTTAGCGGGGACAACCACCGGGGAGCTGTTTTTT
CDR3 protein: CASSLAGTTTGELFF

clone size: .
J gene: TRBJ2-2
V gene: TRBV3-1
D gene: .
CDR3 DNA: TGTGCCAGCAGCCTTCGGACAGGACTAACCACCGGGGAGCTGTTTTTT
CDR3 protein: CASSLRTGLTTGELFF

clone size: .
J gene: TRBJ2-7
V gene: TRBV12-3/TRBV12-4
D gene: .
CDR3 DNA: TGTGCCAGCACCTCAGGCCCCTACGAGCAGTACTTC
CDR3 protein: CASTSGPYEQYF

clone size: many
J gene: TRBJ2-1
V gene: TRBV29-1
D gene: TRBD1
CDR3 DNA: TGCAGCGCCGCGGGACAGGGGGATGAGCAGTTCTTC
CDR3 protein: CSAAGQGDEQFF

clone size: few
J gene: TRBJ1-1
V gene: TRBV13
D gene: .
CDR3 DNA: TGTGCCAGCAGCATTTTGACGGGAGGACTGAACACTGAAGCTTTCTTT
CDR3 protein: CASSILTGGLNTEAFF

clone size: many
J gene: TRBJ1-2
V gene: TRBV3-1
D gene: TRBD1
CDR3 DNA: TGTGCCAGCAGCCGACAGGGACAGACAAACTATGGCTACACCTTC
CDR3 protein: CASSRQGQTNYGYTF

clone size: .
J gene: TRBJ1-5
V gene: TRBV6-5
D gene: .
CDR3 DNA: TGTGCCAGCAGTTTTTCGGACTCTCAGCCCCAGCATTTT
CDR3 protein: CASSFSDSQPQHF